The rows below give T cell receptor beta chains drawn from one sample of a study of T cell changes during pregnancy in multiple sclerosis. Method: immunoSEQ multiplex PCR; TCRdb's copy keeps in-frame clones and lacks some. The sample contains fewer than 90,000 clones, about 93% of which appear only once. The source was peripheral blood, collected in the first trimester of pregnancy. The receptors come from a female donor with multiple sclerosis, enrolled in a pregnancy study. The CDR3 runs from the conserved cysteine through the conserved F or W. The order of the fields is D gene, V gene, clone size, J gene, CDR3 DNA, CDR3 protein. D genes are given only for firm matches. Clone size is not always given. Where it is, it says once, few, many or a class for expanded clones.

>NA|TRBV28|NA|TRBJ1-1
TGTGCCAGCAGCAGGGTTCAAGCTTTCTTT
CASSRVQAFF
>NA|TRBV27|NA|TRBJ2-1
TGTGCCAGCAGTTTTACAGGTGAGGTAGGGAATGAGCAGTTCTTC
CASSFTGEVGNEQFF
>NA|TRBV30|NA|TRBJ1-6
TGTGCCTGGAGTGGGACAAAATATAATTCACCCCTCCACTTT
CAWSGTKYNSPLHF
>TRBD1|TRBV29-1|NA|TRBJ1-2
TGCAGCGTTGAAGTACGGACAGGGAAAGGCTATGGCTACACCTTC
CSVEVRTGKGYGYTF
>TRBD1|TRBV28|few|TRBJ2-5
TGTGCCAGCAGCCCACTCGGGACAGGGGAAATTTCAAGTATAGAGACCCAGTACTTC
CASSPLGTGEISSIETQYF
>NA|TRBV7-8|NA|TRBJ2-1
TGTGCCAGCAGTCGAGACAGGTTGTACAATGAGCAGTTCTTC
CASSRDRLYNEQFF
>NA|TRBV30|once|TRBJ1-1
TGTGCCTGGGCTATCAGGGAGAACACTGAAGCTTTCTTT
CAWAIRENTEAFF
>NA|TRBV5-1|NA|TRBJ1-2
TGCGCCAGCAGCTTGGACAGCCATCCTAACTATGGCTACACCTTC
CASSLDSHPNYGYTF
>NA|TRBV27|NA|TRBJ2-3
TGTGCCAGCAGGCCGGGACACCGCGTAGATACGCAGTATTTT
CASRPGHRVDTQYF
>TRBD1|TRBV9|NA|TRBJ1-1
TGTGCCAGCAGCCTAGGCCGGGACAGAAAACGGAACACTGAAGCTTTCTTT
CASSLGRDRKRNTEAFF
>NA|TRBV28|NA|TRBJ1-4
TGTGCCAGTGGTGCCGGGACAATCAATGAAAAACTGTTTTTT
CASGAGTINEKLFF
>TRBD1|TRBV19|NA|TRBJ1-2
TGTGCCAGTTCTCAAACAGGGGGTCTCTATGGCTACACCTTC
CASSQTGGLYGYTF
>TRBD2|TRBV9|NA|TRBJ2-3
TGTGCCAGCAGCGTAGAAGGAAGGGGAGGGCACACAGATACGCAGTATTTT
CASSVEGRGGHTDTQYF
>TRBD1|TRBV14|NA|TRBJ2-3
TGTGCCAGCAGCCAAAGAGGGGGCGCGGTAGATACGCAGTATTTT
CASSQRGGAVDTQYF
>TRBD1|TRBV5-1|NA|TRBJ2-7
TGCGCCAGCAGCTTCCCGGGACAGGAGACCTACGAGCAGTACTTC
CASSFPGQETYEQYF
>TRBD2|TRBV19|NA|TRBJ2-3
TGTGCCAGTAGCCCGGGACTAGCGGGGGGGCAGTATTTT
CASSPGLAGGQYF
>NA|TRBV19|once|TRBJ1-4
TGTGCCAGTAGTATTCAGGGGTCTACTAATGAAAAACTGTTTTTT
CASSIQGSTNEKLFF
>NA|TRBV2|NA|TRBJ1-5
TGTGCCAGCAGTGAGGGGCAGGGCGGAAGCAATCAGCCCCAGCATTTT
CASSEGQGGSNQPQHF
>NA|TRBV30|NA|TRBJ1-1
TGTGCCTCAAAGGGGGGGGTTGAAGCTTTCTTT
CASKGGVEAFF
>TRBD1|TRBV4-3|NA|TRBJ1-2
TGCGCCAGCAGCCCTTCGGGGACAGGGCTCGATGGCTACACCTTC
CASSPSGTGLDGYTF
>NA|TRBV7-2|once|TRBJ1-3
TGTGCCAGCAGCCCGGGGGTTGGAAACACCATATATTTT
CASSPGVGNTIYF
>TRBD2|TRBV5-1|NA|TRBJ2-2
TGCGCCAGCAGCCGAGCTCTACTAGCGGGAGGGCCCAGCACCGGGGAGCTGTTTTTT
CASSRALLAGGPSTGELFF
>NA|TRBV18|NA|TRBJ2-1
TGTGCCAGCTCACCGATACAGTACAATGAGCAGTTCTTC
CASSPIQYNEQFF
>TRBD1|TRBV7-2|once|TRBJ2-2
TGTGCCAGCAGCGGGGACAGCGGCACCGGGGAGCTGTTTTTT
CASSGDSGTGELFF
>NA|TRBV30|few|TRBJ1-1
TGTGCCTGGAGTCGGACTTCGAACACTGAAGCTTTCTTT
CAWSRTSNTEAFF
>NA|TRBV5-1|NA|TRBJ2-2
TGCGCCAGCAATTTGGGGCAGGGTAGGACCGGGGAGCTGTTTTTT
CASNLGQGRTGELFF
>NA|TRBV4-1|once|TRBJ1-1
TGCGCCAGCAGTAAAACAAGGGGGACGAACACTGAAGCTTTCTTT
CASSKTRGTNTEAFF
>TRBD2|TRBV27|NA|TRBJ2-3
TGTGCCAGCAGTTTAGCGGGAGGGGTAACAGATACGCAGTATTTT
CASSLAGGVTDTQYF
>TRBD1|TRBV4-3|NA|TRBJ2-1
TGCGCCAGCAGCCCTGGGACAGGGGCTGGGTATGAGCAGTTCTTC
CASSPGTGAGYEQFF
>NA|TRBV21-1|NA|TRBJ1-2
TGTGCCAGCAGCCCCTGGACAGGGTACAACTATGGCTACACCTTC
CASSPWTGYNYGYTF
>TRBD1|TRBV5-1|NA|TRBJ2-1
TGCGCCAGCAGCCTGGGGACAGTCAATGAGCAGTTCTTC
CASSLGTVNEQFF
>NA|TRBV12-5|NA|TRBJ2-7
TGTGCTAGTGGGCGCGGGACAGTTTTCTACGAGCAGTACTTC
CASGRGTVFYEQYF
>NA|TRBV7-3|NA|TRBJ2-3
TGTGCCAGCAGCTCGGGATTCACAGATACGCAGTATTTT
CASSSGFTDTQYF
>TRBD1|TRBV7-9|NA|TRBJ1-2
TGTGCCAGCAGCTCCGACAGGGGGCTTCCCATCTTC
CASSSDRGLPIF
>NA|TRBV30|once|TRBJ1-1
TGTGCCTGGGACAACCAGGACAGCACTGAAGCTTTCTTT
CAWDNQDSTEAFF
>TRBD2|TRBV29-1|NA|TRBJ2-7
TGCAGCGTTGCCCCGACTAGCGGGAGCTCCTACGAGCAGTACTTC
CSVAPTSGSSYEQYF
>TRBD2|TRBV27|once|TRBJ2-3
TGTGCCAGCAGAGTCACTAGCGGGCTCACAGATACGCAGTATTTT
CASRVTSGLTDTQYF
>TRBD1|TRBV15|NA|TRBJ2-2
TGTGCCACCAGCAGAGTAGGGGGCAGCACCGGGGAGCTGTTTTTT
CATSRVGGSTGELFF
>TRBD1|TRBV7-9|NA|TRBJ1-4
TGTGCCAGCAGCATATTAAGGACAGGTTTCAATGAAAAACTGTTTTTT
CASSILRTGFNEKLFF
>TRBD2|TRBV28|once|TRBJ2-1
TGTGCCAGCAGTCCCGGACTAGCGGTCCCTGAGCAGTTCTTC
CASSPGLAVPEQFF
>TRBD1|TRBV6-1|NA|TRBJ2-3
TGTGCCAGCAGTGGTCGAAAACAGGGGGCATGGGTCAGCACAGATACGCAGTATTTT
CASSGRKQGAWVSTDTQYF
>NA|TRBV19|NA|TRBJ2-5
TGTGCCAGTAGTATCACACGAGAGACCCAGTACTTC
CASSITRETQYF
>NA|TRBV5-6|once|TRBJ2-7
TGTGCCAGCAGCCCTGGACAGCAACTATACTCCTACGAGCAGTACTTC
CASSPGQQLYSYEQYF
>NA|TRBV7-3|NA|TRBJ2-2
TGTGCCAGCAGCCCAGGGTACCGAACCGGGGAGCTGTTTTTT
CASSPGYRTGELFF
>NA|TRBV14|NA|TRBJ2-3
TGTGCCAGCACCCCGTTGGAGACTAGTCCAGATACGCAGTATTTT
CASTPLETSPDTQYF
>TRBD1|TRBV5-1|NA|TRBJ2-7
TGCGCCAGCAGCTTGGAGAGTGTACGGACAGGGCGCGAGCAGTACTTC
CASSLESVRTGREQYF
>TRBD2|TRBV9|NA|TRBJ2-5
TGTGCCAGCGGAAGCGGGGCGAGGGAGACCCAGTACTTC
CASGSGARETQYF
>TRBD1|TRBV10-3|NA|TRBJ2-5
TGTGCCATCAACGACAGGGTGCAAGAGACCCAGTACTTC
CAINDRVQETQYF
>TRBD2|TRBV4-2|NA|TRBJ2-3
TGTGCCAGCAGCCAAGTCAGCGGGGGGGTGTCTAGCACAGATACGCAGTATTTT
CASSQVSGGVSSTDTQYF
>TRBD2|TRBV6-5|NA|TRBJ2-7
TGTGCCAGCAGTTCCTCCGGGGGGGTAAGCGAGCAGTACTTC
CASSSSGGVSEQYF
>TRBD2|TRBV4-1|NA|TRBJ2-5
TGCGCCAGCAGCCAAGATCGGGGACTAGCGGAAGAGACCCAGTACTTC
CASSQDRGLAEETQYF
>NA|TRBV4-1|once|TRBJ1-1
TGCGCCAGCAGGGGGCCCCTTATGAACACTGAAGCTTTCTTT
CASRGPLMNTEAFF
>NA|TRBV5-1|NA|TRBJ2-2
TGCGCCAGCAGCTTGGGGGAGTTAAACACCGGGGAGCTGTTTTTT
CASSLGELNTGELFF
>NA|TRBV5-5|NA|TRBJ2-3
TGTGCCAGCAGCTTGAGGGCGGGGGCGCCGGATACGCAGTATTTT
CASSLRAGAPDTQYF
>NA|TRBV6-1|NA|TRBJ1-6
TGTGCCAGCAGTAGGAGGCTTGGAAATTCACCCCTCCACTTT
CASSRRLGNSPLHF